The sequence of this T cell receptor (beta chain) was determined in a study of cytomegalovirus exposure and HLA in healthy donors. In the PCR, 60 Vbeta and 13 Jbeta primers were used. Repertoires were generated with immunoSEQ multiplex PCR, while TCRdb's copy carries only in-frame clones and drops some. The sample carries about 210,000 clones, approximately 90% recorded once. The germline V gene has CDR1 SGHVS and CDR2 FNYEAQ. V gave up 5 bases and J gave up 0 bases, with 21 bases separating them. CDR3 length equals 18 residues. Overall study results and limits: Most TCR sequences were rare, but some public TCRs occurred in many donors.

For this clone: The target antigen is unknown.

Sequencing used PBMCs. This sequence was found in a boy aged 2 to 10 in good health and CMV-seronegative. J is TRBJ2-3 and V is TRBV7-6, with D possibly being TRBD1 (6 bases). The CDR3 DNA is TGTGCCAGCAGCCTGGTGGGGGCACTCACACCTAGCACAGATACGCAGTATTTT. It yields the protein CASSLVGALTPSTDTQYF.